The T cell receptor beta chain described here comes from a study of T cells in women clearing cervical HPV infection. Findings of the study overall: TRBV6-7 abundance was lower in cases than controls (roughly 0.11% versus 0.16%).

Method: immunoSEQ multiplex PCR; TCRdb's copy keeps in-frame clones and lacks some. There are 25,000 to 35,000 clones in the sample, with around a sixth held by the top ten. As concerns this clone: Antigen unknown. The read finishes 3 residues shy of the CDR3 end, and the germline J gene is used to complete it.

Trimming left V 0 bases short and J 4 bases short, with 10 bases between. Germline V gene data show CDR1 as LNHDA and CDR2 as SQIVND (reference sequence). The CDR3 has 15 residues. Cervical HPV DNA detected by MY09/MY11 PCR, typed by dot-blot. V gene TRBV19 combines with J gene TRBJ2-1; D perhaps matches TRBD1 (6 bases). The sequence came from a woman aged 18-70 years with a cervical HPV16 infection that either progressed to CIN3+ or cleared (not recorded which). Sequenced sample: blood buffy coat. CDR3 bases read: TGTGCCAGTAGTATAGATGGTGACAGGTACAATGAG. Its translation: CASSIDGDRYNE. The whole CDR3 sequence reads CASSIDGDRYNEQFF.